A single sample gave rise to the 4 T cell receptor beta chains below, sequenced in a study of blood T cell repertoires in COVID-19. The repertoire was sequenced with immunoSEQ multiplex PCR; TCRdb's copy has only in-frame clones and lacks some. The sample contains fewer than 400,000 clones, about nine tenths of which appear only once. What was sequenced was PBMCs or T cells enriched from blood (not recorded which). These receptors were taken from a man aged 30 to 45 who had recovered from COVID-19.

A single count supports this clone. V usage is TRBV24-1 and J usage is TRBJ2-7; unclear D gene. CDR3 length: 17 amino acids. Trimming took off 4 bases at V and 0 bases at J, with 18 bases between the two ends. Germline-derived CDR1 and CDR2 are KGHDR and SFDVKD. The CDR3 bases are TGTGCCACCAGTGACTACCCCCCTTTGGAGTCCTCCTACGAGCAGTACTTC. This translates into CATSDYPPLESSYEQYF.

This clone was seen only once. The chain links TRBV11-2 to TRBJ2-7; TRBD2 agrees at 9 bases. The length of the CDR3 is 15 residues. With 5 bases clipped from V and 3 bases from J, the junction kept 8 bases outside the gene matches. The germline V gene has CDR1 SGHAT and CDR2 FQNNGV. The CDR3 DNA follows: TGTGCCAGCAGCCCAGAAGCGGGAGGTGGCTACGAGCAGTACTTC. It translates to CASSPEAGGGYEQYF.

J is TRBJ1-3 and V is TRBV7-9; the D is unclear. The germline V gene has CDR1 SEHNR and CDR2 FQNEAQ (reference sequence). Deletions cut 1 base from V and 1 base from J, with 8 bases between. The CDR3 spans 15 residues. The CDR3 sequence is CASSLVRGSGNTIYF. The DNA for the CDR3 is TGTGCCAGCAGCTTAGTACGGGGTTCTGGAAACACCATATATTTT.

J is TRBJ2-2 and V is TRBV24-1; 8 nucleotides match TRBD1. The ends lost 3 bases at V and 6 bases at J; junction bases unmatched: 11. The CDR3 length is 17 residues. Germline V gene lookup returns CDR1 KGHDR and CDR2 SFDVKD. Here the CDR3 DNA reads TGTGCCACCAGTGATCCAGCCTACAGGGGGATCGCCGGGGAGCTGTTTTTT. Its protein product is CATSDPAYRGIAGELFF.